This T cell receptor beta chain was identified in a study of CD8 T cells in ankylosing spondylitis (dated by TCRdb to between 2016 and 2019). As for the study more broadly: The study set out to find disease-linked TCR variants by profiling T cell receptor beta repertoires in ankylosing spondylitis patients and healthy donors. The full study cohort comprised 25 ankylosing spondylitis patients and about 110 healthy donors. Peripheral blood was sampled, and synovial fluid was also collected from ankylosing spondylitis patients. The paper as a whole reports these results and caveats: A CD8+ phenotype was shown by the disease-linked clones, which were found at relatively low frequencies in peripheral blood. Blood from ankylosing spondylitis patients appeared to be characterized by a TCR beta motif composed of about eight highly homologous amino acid variants. Some TCR beta motif variants had previously been reported in synovial fluid and blood of reactive arthritis patients, which suggested common disease-initiation mechanisms. Significant enrichment of the disease-linked clones was reported in matched synovial fluid samples from ankylosing spondylitis patients.

TCRdb shows the sequencer as Illumina HiSeq 2500. Quantitative 5'-RACE with molecular barcodes was used to prepare TCR beta libraries. Processing in the source paper ran as follows. A new computational method based on a probabilistic model of VDJ rearrangement was used to identify disease-linked TCR variants. Starting from the raw public reads, TCRdb applied fastp trimming at Q25, assembled clones with MiXCR and retained in-frame beta chains. Rows merge per CDR3 protein into single entries with the most common DNA and genes. The V and J calls follow TCRdb's processing rather than the paper's. Within this sample are 500,000 or so distinct CDR3 sequences, with about 5% of them counted one time only. The ten biggest clones cover around 3.4% of the sample. This clonotype has at least ten counts. Its specific antigen is unknown. Base qualities are not provided; no much larger clone lies one nucleotide away.

Relative to germline, V is 0 bases shorter and J is 2 bases shorter, with 7 bases between their ends. The germline V gene specifies SQVTM as CDR1 and ANQGSEA as CDR2. The CDR3 contains 13 residues, cysteine and phenylalanine counted. Only the CDR3 portion is preserved as DNA: 39 bases, with reading frame beginning at the first base. The chain uses TRBV29-1 and TRBJ1-2; the D gene lacks a confident call. The sample consisted of blood, either unsorted or a sorted T cell fraction (not recorded which). This clonotype was obtained from a male donor with ankylosing spondylitis. DNA sequence: TGCAGCGTTGAAGAGGGGAGGAACTATGGCTACACCTTC. Translated, it gives CSVEEGRNYGYTF.